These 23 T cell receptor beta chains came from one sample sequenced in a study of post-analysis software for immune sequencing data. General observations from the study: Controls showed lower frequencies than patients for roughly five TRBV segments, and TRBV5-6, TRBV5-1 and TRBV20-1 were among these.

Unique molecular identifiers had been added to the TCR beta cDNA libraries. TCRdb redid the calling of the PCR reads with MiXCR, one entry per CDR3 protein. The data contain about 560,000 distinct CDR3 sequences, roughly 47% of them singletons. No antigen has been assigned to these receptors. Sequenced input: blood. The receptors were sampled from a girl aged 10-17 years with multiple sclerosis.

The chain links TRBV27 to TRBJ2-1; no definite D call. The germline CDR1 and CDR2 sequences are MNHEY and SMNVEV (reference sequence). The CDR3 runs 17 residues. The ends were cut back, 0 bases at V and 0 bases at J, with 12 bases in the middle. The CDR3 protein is CASSLSPGESSYNEQFF. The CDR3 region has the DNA TGTGCCAGCAGTTTATCTCCGGGTGAAAGCTCCTACAATGAGCAGTTCTTC.

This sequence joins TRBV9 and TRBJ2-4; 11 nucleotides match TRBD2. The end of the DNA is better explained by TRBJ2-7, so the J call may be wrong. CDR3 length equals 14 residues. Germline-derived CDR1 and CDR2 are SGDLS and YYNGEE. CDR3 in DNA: TGTGCCAGCAGCGTAGAACTAGCGGGAGTCGAGCAGTACTTC. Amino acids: CASSVELAGVEQYF.

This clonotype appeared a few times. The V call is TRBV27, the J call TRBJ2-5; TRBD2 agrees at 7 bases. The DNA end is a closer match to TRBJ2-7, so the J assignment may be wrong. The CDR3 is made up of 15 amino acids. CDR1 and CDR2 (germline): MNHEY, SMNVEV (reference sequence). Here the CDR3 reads CASSLSASGGYEQYF. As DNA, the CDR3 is TGTGCCAGCAGTTTATCGGCTAGCGGAGGCTACGAGCAGTACTTC.

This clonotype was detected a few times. CDR3 sequence reads: CASSSQESYEQYF. The CDR3 DNA reads TGTGCCAGCAGCTCCCAGGAGTCCTACGAGCAGTACTTC. V is TRBV4-2 and J is TRBJ2-7, with D unresolved. The germline CDR1 and CDR2 sequences are LGHNA and YNFKEQ. The CDR3 runs 13 residues. V shed 5 bases and J shed 1 base, with 9 bases lying between them.

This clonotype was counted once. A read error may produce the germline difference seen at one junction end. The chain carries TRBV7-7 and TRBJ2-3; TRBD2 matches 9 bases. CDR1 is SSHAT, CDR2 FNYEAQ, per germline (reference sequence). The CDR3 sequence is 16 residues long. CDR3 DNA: TGTGCTAGCAGCCACGGAGCGGGAGGCAGCACAGATACGCAGTATTTT. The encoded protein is CASSHGAGGSTDTQYF.

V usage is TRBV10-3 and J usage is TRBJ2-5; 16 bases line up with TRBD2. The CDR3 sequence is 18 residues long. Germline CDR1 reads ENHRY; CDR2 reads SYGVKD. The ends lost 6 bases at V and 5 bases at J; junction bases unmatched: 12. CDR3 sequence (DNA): TGTGCCATCAGGCAAGGGACTAGCGGGAGGGCCGGTTATGAGACCCAGTACTTC. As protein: CAIRQGTSGRAGYETQYF.

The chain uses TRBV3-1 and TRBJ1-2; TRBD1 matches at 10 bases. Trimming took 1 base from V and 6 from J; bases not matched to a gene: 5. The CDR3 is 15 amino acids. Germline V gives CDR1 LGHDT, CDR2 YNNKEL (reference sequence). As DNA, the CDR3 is TGTGCCAGCAGCCAAGCAGCTGGGACAGGGGATGGCTACACCTTC. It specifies CASSQAAGTGDGYTF.

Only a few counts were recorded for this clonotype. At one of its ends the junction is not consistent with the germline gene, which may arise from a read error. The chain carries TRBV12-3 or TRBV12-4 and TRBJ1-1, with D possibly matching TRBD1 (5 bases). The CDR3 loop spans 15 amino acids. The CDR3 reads CASSYSGRWNTKAFF. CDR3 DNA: TGTGCCAGCAGTTATTCGGGACGGTGGAACACTAAAGCTTTCTTT.

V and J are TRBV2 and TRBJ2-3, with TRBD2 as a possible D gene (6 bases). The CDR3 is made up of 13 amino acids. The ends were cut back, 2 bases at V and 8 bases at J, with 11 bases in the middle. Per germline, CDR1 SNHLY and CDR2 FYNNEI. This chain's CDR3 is CASSEPGGATQYF. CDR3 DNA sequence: TGTGCCAGCAGTGAACCCGGAGGGGCTACGCAGTATTTT.

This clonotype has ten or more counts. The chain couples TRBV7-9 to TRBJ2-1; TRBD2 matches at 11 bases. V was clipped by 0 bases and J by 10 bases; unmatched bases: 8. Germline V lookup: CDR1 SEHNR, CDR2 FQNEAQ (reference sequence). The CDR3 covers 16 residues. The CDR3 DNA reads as TGTGCCAGCAGCTTAGCGATAACTAGCGGGAGCGGGGAGCAGTTCTTC. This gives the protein CASSLAITSGSGEQFF.

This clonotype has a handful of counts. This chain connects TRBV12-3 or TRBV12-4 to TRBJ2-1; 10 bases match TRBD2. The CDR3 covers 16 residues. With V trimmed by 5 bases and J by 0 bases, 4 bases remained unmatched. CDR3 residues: CASSPGLADSYNEQFF. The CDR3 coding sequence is TGTGCCAGCAGTCCCGGACTAGCGGACTCCTACAATGAGCAGTTCTTC.

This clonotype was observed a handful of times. The CDR3 reads CSVDPTTSGSPDTQYF. CDR3 in DNA: TGCAGCGTTGACCCCACGACTAGCGGGAGTCCCGATACGCAGTATTTT. This rearrangement joins TRBV29-1 to TRBJ2-3; TRBD2 matches at 12 bases. Germline V gene sequence: CDR1 SQVTM, CDR2 ANQGSEA. V lost 3 bases and J lost 6; bases outside the gene matches: 10. The CDR3 runs 16 residues.

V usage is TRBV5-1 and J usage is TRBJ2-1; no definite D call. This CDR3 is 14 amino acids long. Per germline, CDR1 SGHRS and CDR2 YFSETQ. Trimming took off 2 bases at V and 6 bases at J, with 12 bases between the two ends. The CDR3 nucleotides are TGCGCCAGCAGCTTAGAAACTTTAGGCAATGAGCAGTTCTTC. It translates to CASSLETLGNEQFF.

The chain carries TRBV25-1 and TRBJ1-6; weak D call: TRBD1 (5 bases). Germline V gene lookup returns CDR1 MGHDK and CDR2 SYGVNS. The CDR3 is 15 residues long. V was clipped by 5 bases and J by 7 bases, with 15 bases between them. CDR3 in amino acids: CASSPLDSPNSPLHF. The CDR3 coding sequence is TGTGCCAGCAGTCCGCTAGACAGCCCAAATTCACCCCTCCACTTT.

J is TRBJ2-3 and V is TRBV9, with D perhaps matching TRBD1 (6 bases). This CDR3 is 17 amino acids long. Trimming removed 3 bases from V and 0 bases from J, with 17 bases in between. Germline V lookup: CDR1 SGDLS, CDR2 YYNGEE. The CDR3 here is CASSENTGTPSTDTQYF. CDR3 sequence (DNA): TGTGCCAGCAGCGAGAACACAGGGACACCCAGCACAGATACGCAGTATTTT.

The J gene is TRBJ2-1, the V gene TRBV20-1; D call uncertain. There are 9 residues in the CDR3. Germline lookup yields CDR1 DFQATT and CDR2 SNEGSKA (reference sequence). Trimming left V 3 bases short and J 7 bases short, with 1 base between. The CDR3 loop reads CSARNEQFF. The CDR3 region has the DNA TGCAGTGCTAGGAATGAGCAGTTCTTC.

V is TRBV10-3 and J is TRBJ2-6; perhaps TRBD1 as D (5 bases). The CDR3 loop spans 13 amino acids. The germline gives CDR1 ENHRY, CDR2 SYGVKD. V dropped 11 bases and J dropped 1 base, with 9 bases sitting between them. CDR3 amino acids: CAAAGSGANVLTF. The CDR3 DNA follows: TGTGCCGCCGCAGGGTCTGGGGCCAACGTCCTGACTTTC.

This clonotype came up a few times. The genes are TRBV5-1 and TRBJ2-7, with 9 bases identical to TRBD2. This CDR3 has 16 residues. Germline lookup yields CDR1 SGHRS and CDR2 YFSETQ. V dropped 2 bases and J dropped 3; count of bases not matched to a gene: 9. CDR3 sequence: CASSFTSAGGFYEQYF. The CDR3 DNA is TGCGCCAGCAGCTTTACCTCAGCGGGGGGTTTCTACGAGCAGTACTTC.

CDR3 DNA: TGTGCCAGCAGCTTAGGCCCCTATAATTCACCCCTCCACTTT. It encodes CASSLGPYNSPLHF. The V call is TRBV7-2, the J call TRBJ1-6; D remains unclear. Germline CDR1 reads SGHTA; CDR2 reads FQGNSA. V shed 1 base and J shed 2 bases, with 3 bases lying between them. The CDR3 is 14 residues long.

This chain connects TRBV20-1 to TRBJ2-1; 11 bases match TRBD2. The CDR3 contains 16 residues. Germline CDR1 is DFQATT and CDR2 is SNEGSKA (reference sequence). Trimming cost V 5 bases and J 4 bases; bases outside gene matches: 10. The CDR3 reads CSAQPLLAGGYNEQFF. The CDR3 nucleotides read TGCAGTGCTCAGCCGCTTCTAGCGGGGGGTTACAATGAGCAGTTCTTC.

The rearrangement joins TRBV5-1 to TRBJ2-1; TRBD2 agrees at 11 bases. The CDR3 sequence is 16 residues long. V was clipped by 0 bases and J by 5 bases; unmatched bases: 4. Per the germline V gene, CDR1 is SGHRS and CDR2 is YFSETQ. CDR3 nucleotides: TGCGCCAGCAGCTTGGCGATAGCGGGAGGGAACAATGAGCAGTTCTTC. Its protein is CASSLAIAGGNNEQFF. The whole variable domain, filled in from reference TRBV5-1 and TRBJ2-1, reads KAGVTQTPRYLIKTRGQQVTLSCSPISGHRSVSWYQQTPGQGLQFLFEYFSETQRNKGNFPGRFSGRQFSNSRSEMNVSTLELGDSALYLCASSLAIAGGNNEQFFGPGTRLTVL.

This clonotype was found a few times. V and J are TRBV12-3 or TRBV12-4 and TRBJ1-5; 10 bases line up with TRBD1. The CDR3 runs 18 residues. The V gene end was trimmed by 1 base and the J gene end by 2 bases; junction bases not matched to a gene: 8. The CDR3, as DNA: TGTGCCAGCAGTTTAGGGGCCGGCGGGACAGGGGGCAATCAGCCCCAGCATTTT. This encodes CASSLGAGGTGGNQPQHF.

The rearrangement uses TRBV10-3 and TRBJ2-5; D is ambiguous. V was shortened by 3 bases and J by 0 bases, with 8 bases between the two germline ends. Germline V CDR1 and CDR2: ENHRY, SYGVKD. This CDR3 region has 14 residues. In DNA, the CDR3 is TGTGCCATCAGTGAACGGGCAGACCAAGAGACCCAGTACTTC. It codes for CAISERADQETQYF.